Below are 9 T cell receptor beta chains sequenced from a single sample in a study of identical twins. TCRdb re-called the 5' RACE reads through MiXCR, storing one row per CDR3 protein. The sample lists some 500,000 distinct CDR3 sequences, around 9.6% seen once, with under 3% in the top ten. In addition, the sample was reused for a study of yellow fever vaccine responses in identical twins.

The sample comprised PBMCs. The receptors were gathered from a woman aged 18 to 35 in good health.

This clonotype has only a few counts. The chain carries TRBV28 and TRBJ2-5, with 9 bases fitting TRBD1. This CDR3 has 17 amino acids. Trimming removed 5 bases from V and 1 base from J; junction bases left unmatched: 11. Germline CDR1 MDHEN, CDR2 SYDVKM. The CDR3 loop reads CASSPRGQGWGQETQYF. CDR3 sequence (DNA): TGTGCCAGCAGTCCAAGGGGACAGGGCTGGGGCCAAGAGACCCAGTACTTC.

This clonotype was seen at least ten times. V usage is TRBV12-3 or TRBV12-4 and J usage is TRBJ2-1; a possible D gene is TRBD2 (5 bases). V shed 7 bases and J shed 5 bases, with 9 bases lying between them. The CDR3 covers 12 residues. The CDR3 DNA reads as TGTGCCAGCACAGCGGACCACAATGAGCAGTTCTTC. This encodes CASTADHNEQFF.

The chain links TRBV20-1 to TRBJ2-5; maybe TRBD2 (5 bases). CDR1 and CDR2 from the germline V gene are DFQATT and SNEGSKA (reference sequence). Deletions cut 5 bases from V and 2 bases from J, with 15 bases between. The CDR3 is 14 amino acids. DNA of the CDR3: TGCAGTGCTGCCCTCGGGAATAATCAAGAGACCCAGTACTTC. It translates to CSAALGNNQETQYF.

V is TRBV3-1 and J is TRBJ2-3, with 12 bases that match TRBD2. Unmatched junction bases numbered 14, after V lost 0 bases and J lost 1 base. The CDR3 covers 21 residues. Germline lookup yields CDR1 LGHDT and CDR2 YNNKEL (reference sequence). The CDR3 protein is CASSQDPTSGRPPSGTDTQYF. CDR3 DNA sequence: TGTGCCAGCAGCCAAGATCCCACTAGCGGGAGGCCACCGTCGGGCACAGATACGCAGTATTTT.

This chain links TRBV7-2 with TRBJ2-5; no firm D call. CDR3 length: 12 amino acids. Trimming stripped 3 bases from V and 5 bases from J, with 7 bases between. The germline V gene has CDR1 SGHTA and CDR2 FQGNSA. The CDR3 nucleotides are TGTGCCAGCAGCTTCGTAGGGGAGACCCAGTACTTC. The encoded protein is CASSFVGETQYF.

In its sample, this clonotype was seen many times. This rearrangement joins TRBV12-3 or TRBV12-4 to TRBJ2-3; D is unresolved. Trimming took 3 bases from V and 5 from J, leaving 6 bases between them. There are 12 residues in the CDR3. The CDR3 here is CASSFVGDTQYF. The CDR3 coding sequence is TGTGCCAGCAGTTTTGTCGGAGATACGCAGTATTTT.

J is TRBJ2-7 and V is TRBV29-1, with no clear D. The germline V gene encodes CDR1 SQVTM and CDR2 ANQGSEA. Trimming stripped 5 bases from V and 3 bases from J, with 11 bases between. This CDR3 has 12 amino acids. The CDR3 DNA reads TGCAGCGTTTTGGCAGATAACTACGAGCAGTACTTC. Translated: CSVLADNYEQYF.

This clonotype was detected ten times or more. The gene calls are TRBV20-1 and TRBJ2-7, with 11 bases identical to TRBD2. After removal of 1 base from V and 7 bases from J, the junction contained 6 bases not matched to a gene. The CDR3 is 14 residues long. Per the germline V gene, CDR1 is DFQATT and CDR2 is SNEGSKA (reference sequence). The CDR3 is CSARALAGGGEQYF. In DNA form, the CDR3 reads TGCAGTGCTAGAGCGCTAGCGGGAGGTGGGGAGCAGTACTTC.

This clonotype was found a few times. The J gene is TRBJ2-7, the V gene TRBV10-3; 12 nucleotides agree with TRBD2. Germline V gives CDR1 ENHRY, CDR2 SYGVKD. Losses at the gene ends were 6 bases for V and 3 bases for J; bases not matched to a gene: 3. The length of the CDR3 is 14 residues. CDR3: CAISRTSGNYEQYF. CDR3 coding DNA: TGTGCCATCAGCAGGACTAGCGGGAACTACGAGCAGTACTTC.